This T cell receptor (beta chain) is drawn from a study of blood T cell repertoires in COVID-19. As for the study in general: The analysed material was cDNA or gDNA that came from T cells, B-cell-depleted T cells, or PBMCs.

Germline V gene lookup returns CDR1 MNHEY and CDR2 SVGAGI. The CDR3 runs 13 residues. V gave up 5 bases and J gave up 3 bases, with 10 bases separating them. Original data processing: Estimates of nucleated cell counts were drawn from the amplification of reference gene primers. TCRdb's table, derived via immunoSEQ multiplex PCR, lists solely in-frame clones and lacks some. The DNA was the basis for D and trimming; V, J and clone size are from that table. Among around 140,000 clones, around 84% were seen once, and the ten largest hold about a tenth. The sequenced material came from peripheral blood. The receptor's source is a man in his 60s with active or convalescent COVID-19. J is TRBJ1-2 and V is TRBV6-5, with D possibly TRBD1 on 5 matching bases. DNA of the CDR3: TGTGCCAGCAGTCAGACAGAGTACTATGGCTACACCTTC. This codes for CASSQTEYYGYTF.